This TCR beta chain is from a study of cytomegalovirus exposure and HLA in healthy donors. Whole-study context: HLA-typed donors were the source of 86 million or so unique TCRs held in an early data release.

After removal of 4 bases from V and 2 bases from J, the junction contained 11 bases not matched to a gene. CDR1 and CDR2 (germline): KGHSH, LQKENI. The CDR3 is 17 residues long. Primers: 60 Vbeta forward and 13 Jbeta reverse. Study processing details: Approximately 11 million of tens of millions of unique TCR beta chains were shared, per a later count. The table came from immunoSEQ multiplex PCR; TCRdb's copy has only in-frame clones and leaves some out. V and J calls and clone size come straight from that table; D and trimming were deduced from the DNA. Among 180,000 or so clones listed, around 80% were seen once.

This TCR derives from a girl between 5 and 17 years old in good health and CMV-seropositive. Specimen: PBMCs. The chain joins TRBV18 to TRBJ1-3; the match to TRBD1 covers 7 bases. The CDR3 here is CASSRLDRAAPGNTIYF. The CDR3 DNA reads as TGTGCCAGCTCACGACTTGACAGGGCAGCCCCTGGAAACACCATATATTTT.